A selection of T cell receptor beta chains follows, all from one sample in a study of tumor-infiltrating lymphocytes in localized non-small cell lung cancer. The data were produced by immunoSEQ multiplex PCR, yet TCRdb's version contains in-frame clones alone and is incomplete. The data contain roughly 14,000 clones, 65% to 75% of them singletons. Sequenced material: lung tumor tissue. Every receptor here comes from a human donor with non-small cell lung cancer. CDR3s include the opening cysteine and the closing phenylalanine or tryptophan. D genes are given only for firm matches. The size field is filled for only some rows; it gives once, few, many or a size class.

>-|TRBJ2-2|TRBV5-1|TRBD1
CASDPGQGNTGELFF
TGCGCCAGCGATCCGGGACAGGGGAACACCGGGGAGCTGTTTTTT
>-|TRBJ1-1|TRBV5-4|-
CASSFSTEAFF
TGTGCCAGCAGCTTTTCCACTGAAGCTTTCTTT
>-|TRBJ2-7|TRBV28|-
CASSFSLGEGSYEQYF
TGTGCCAGCAGTTTTTCTCTCGGGGAAGGCTCCTACGAGCAGTACTTC
>-|TRBJ1-3|TRBV19|-
CASGMTVYSGNTIYF
TGTGCCAGCGGGATGACAGTTTACTCTGGAAACACCATATATTTT
>-|TRBJ1-1|TRBV5-1|-
CASRPGQPPGTEAFF
TGCGCCAGCAGACCGGGACAACCTCCGGGCACTGAAGCTTTCTTT
>once|TRBJ2-5|TRBV5-4|TRBD2
CASSPAGGLETQYF
TGTGCCAGCAGCCCAGCGGGGGGGCTAGAGACCCAGTACTTC
>-|TRBJ1-2|TRBV20-1|-
CSVWAQISYTF
TGCAGTGTCTGGGCACAAATTTCCTACACCTTC
>-|TRBJ2-2|TRBV9|-
CASSVGVEAGELFF
TGTGCCAGCAGCGTAGGGGTAGAGGCCGGGGAGCTGTTTTTT
>-|TRBJ1-1|TRBV18|-
CASSPNPSTEAFF
TGTGCCAGCTCACCAAACCCGAGCACTGAAGCTTTCTTT
>-|TRBJ2-2|TRBV4-2|-
CASSPGSPNTGELFF
TGTGCCAGCAGCCCCGGGAGCCCAAACACCGGGGAGCTGTTTTTT
>few|TRBJ1-5|TRBV6-1|-
CASIEKRGQPQHF
TGTGCCAGCATAGAGAAAAGGGGCCAGCCCCAGCATTTT
>-|TRBJ1-5|TRBV5-6|-
CASSLRHGAGASEGPQHF
TGTGCCAGCAGCCTGCGTCACGGGGCAGGGGCATCTGAAGGGCCCCAGCATTTT
>-|TRBJ2-7|TRBV7-9|TRBD1
CASSRSGQGVREQYF
TGTGCCAGCAGCCGGTCTGGACAGGGGGTAAGAGAGCAGTACTTC
>-|TRBJ2-1|TRBV27|-
CASSLSVLPTYNEQFF
TGTGCCAGCAGTTTATCAGTTCTACCTACTTACAATGAGCAGTTCTTC
>-|TRBJ1-4|TRBV7-2|-
CASSPNRARGEKLFF
TGTGCCAGCAGCCCGAACAGAGCGCGAGGCGAAAAACTGTTTTTT
>-|TRBJ1-2|TRBV7-6|-
CASTPLEGYGYTF
TGTGCCAGCACCCCCCTGGAGGGGTATGGCTACACCTTC
>-|TRBJ1-6|TRBV4-3|-
CASSQDYISPLHF
TGCGCCAGCAGCCAAGATTACATTTCACCCCTCCACTTT
>-|TRBJ2-7|TRBV6-5|-
CASSYSGTVSSYEQYF
TGTGCCAGCAGTTACTCAGGGACGGTGAGCTCCTACGAGCAGTACTTC
>once|TRBJ2-3|TRBV27|TRBD2
CASSWVLAGVIADTQYF
TGTGCCAGCAGTTGGGTACTAGCGGGAGTTATCGCAGATACGCAGTATTTT
>-|TRBJ1-4|TRBV23-1|-
CASSQSWTVNEKLFF
TGCGCCAGCAGTCAATCGTGGACAGTGAATGAAAAACTGTTTTTT
>few|TRBJ1-6|TRBV7-9|-
CASSLGWNSPLHF
TGTGCCAGCAGCTTAGGTTGGAATTCACCCCTCCACTTT
>few|TRBJ1-4|TRBV19|TRBD1
CASSRNRGPGEEKLFF
TGTGCCAGTAGTAGGAACAGGGGGCCAGGAGAAGAAAAACTGTTTTTT
>-|TRBJ1-5|TRBV30|-
CAWGPEGGNQPQHF
TGTGCCTGGGGTCCCGAGGGGGGAAATCAGCCCCAGCATTTT
>-|TRBJ2-7|TRBV5-4|TRBD1
CASSYPETGLYEQYF
TGTGCCAGCAGCTACCCCGAGACAGGGCTTTACGAGCAGTACTTC